This T cell receptor beta chain was retrieved from a study of blood T cell repertoires in COVID-19 (dated by TCRdb to the early 2020s). Study-level background: Samples covering the acute and convalescent phases of COVID-19 were provided by collaborators in the United States, Italy and Spain. The prospective study material was composed of cDNA or gDNA derived from T cells, B-cell-depleted T cells, or PBMCs. Deeply sampled blood TCRbeta repertoires from subjects exposed to, actively infected with, or recovered from COVID-19 were included in the dataset. The repertoires were released in a freely available public database meant as a resource for research on the immune response to SARS-CoV-2. The samples were drawn from the first 160 participants of the ongoing ImmuneRACE study and from 1,254 subjects provided by 6 global collaborators. The sample metadata nearly always contained a de-identified subject ID, COVID-19 status, age in years and sex. HLA class I and class II types, where available, came from metadata supplied by the sample provider rather than from assay-based typing. Beyond this particular receptor, the publication reports: How much clinical and demographic metadata was included differed by source and by participant, and the metadata was provided uncurated.

The immunoSEQ Assay, a bias-controlled multiplex PCR, was used to amplify TCRbeta CDR3 regions from genomic DNA. The published analysis was carried out like this. Within the assay, amplification of reference gene primers was used to estimate how many nucleated cells each sample contained. To quantify the absolute abundance of each unique TCRbeta CDR3 rearrangement, sequence reads were collapsed and filtered. For each sample, productive Simpson clonality was calculated as the square root of Simpson's diversity index across productive rearrangements. TCRdb took over this immuneACCESS table, retaining in-frame rearrangements with V and J assigned. Such tables are incomplete; in checked studies, under half of the missing clones stem from an unresolved V gene, and the remainder is unexplained. V, J and clone size are those of that table, while D and trimming were read from the DNA. The sample data list roughly 500,000 clones, and more than 75% of these were observed just once. In total, the top ten clones hold 1.8% of the sample.

Participants in the prospective study were aged about 18 to 95 years, lived in 24 United States geographic areas, and enrolled through a virtual design. In the prospective study, cohorts were assigned on the basis of participant-reported clinical history obtained from a screening survey and a study questionnaire. Recovered participants in ImmuneRACE Cohort 3 were defined as having two consecutive negative NP/OP PCR tests, clearance from a healthcare professional, or resolution of symptoms. In the prospective study, mobile phlebotomists collected whole blood, serum and a nasopharyngeal or oropharyngeal swab from each participant. Prospective study participants could optionally give additional blood draws and questionnaires over a roughly two-month period. Before DNA extraction, prospective study blood samples were shipped either frozen or at room temperature. CDR1 GTSNPN and CDR2 SVGIG are derived from the germline V gene (reference sequence). At the junction V is shortened by 0 bases and J by 7 bases, with 9 bases in between. The CDR3 measures 12 amino acids from cysteine to phenylalanine. Only the CDR3 portion is preserved as DNA: 36 bases, with reading frame beginning at the first base.

To note about this clone: This receptor's antigen is unknown. One base away there is no much larger clone; base qualities are not given.

This TCR came from a woman between 40 and 55 years old who had recovered from COVID-19. The sequence links TRBV30 to TRBJ1-1, with the D gene too uncertain to name. Source material: PBMCs or T cells enriched from blood (not recorded which). The CDR3 region: CAWSVFPGEAFF. The sequence in DNA is TGTGCCTGGAGTGTATTTCCAGGTGAAGCTTTCTTT. Full variable domain (CDR3 extended with the reference TRBV30 and TRBJ1-1 proteins): SQTIHQWPATLVQPVGSPLSLECTVEGTSNPNLYWYRQAAGRGLQLLFYSVGIGQISSEVPQNLSASRPQDRQFILSSKKLLLSDSGFYLCAWSVFPGEAFFGQGTRLTVV.